These 2 T cell receptor beta chains share one sample of origin, sequenced in a study of T cell responses to AZD1222 COVID-19 vaccine. Repertoires were generated with immunoSEQ multiplex PCR, while TCRdb's copy carries only in-frame clones and drops some. This table has about 190,000 clones, more than 75% appearing once. The source material was peripheral blood, sampled on day 0 of AZD1222 vaccination. These receptors all stem from an adult in good health.

This rearrangement joins TRBV2 to TRBJ2-7; 7 bases align to TRBD1. The CDR3 loop spans 14 amino acids. J lost 3 bases, V lost 2 bases, and 4 bases had no gene match. CDR1 and CDR2 from the germline V gene are SNHLY and FYNNEI. The CDR3 reads CASSEQGDGYEQYF. DNA for the CDR3: TGTGCCAGCAGTGAACAGGGGGATGGCTACGAGCAGTACTTC.

This rearrangement joins TRBV2 to TRBJ1-2; D not resolved. V dropped 7 bases and J dropped 4 bases, with 16 bases sitting between them. The germline V gene has CDR1 SNHLY and CDR2 FYNNEI. The CDR3 totals 14 residues. The CDR3 DNA is TGTGCCAGCACTAGAGGCGGCGACGTCTATGGCTACACCTTC. Translating it yields CASTRGGDVYGYTF. The variable domain in full, completed from reference TRBV2 and TRBJ1-2, reads EPEVTQTPSHQVTQMGQEVILRCVPISNHLYFYWYRQILGQKVEFLVSFYNNEISEKSEIFDDQFSVERPDGSNFTLKIRSTKLEDSAMYFCASTRGGDVYGYTFGSGTRLTVV.